The rows below give T cell receptor beta chains drawn from one sample of a study of OX40 agonist ivuxolimab in advanced cancers. Clones were sequenced by immunoSEQ multiplex PCR, and TCRdb holds only the in-frame ones, with some missing. The repertoire consists of tens of thousands of clones, with around nine tenths occurring once and the leading ten covering approximately 0.25%. This specimen consisted of CD4+ or CD8+ T cells sorted from blood, obtained in a trial of the OX40 agonist ivuxolimab. These receptors all stem from an adult with an advanced solid tumor such as melanoma, head and neck, liver or kidney cancer. Each CDR3 is given with its conserved first and last residue. Fields, in order: V gene, J gene, D gene, clone size, CDR3 DNA, CDR3 protein. The D gene is left open where the match is weak. Part of the rows lack a size; the others show once, few, many or a class for expanded clones.

v_gene: TRBV6-6; j_gene: TRBJ2-2; d_gene: TRBD1; abundance: -; CDR3nt: TGTGCCAGCAGTTACGATAGGGGGCTTAGCACCGGGGAGCTGTTTTTT; CDR3aa: CASSYDRGLSTGELFF
v_gene: TRBV5-1; j_gene: TRBJ2-1; d_gene: TRBD2; abundance: -; CDR3nt: TGCGCCAGCAGCTTACGGCTTACTACTAGCGGGAGGGCCGCCGACAATGAGCAGTTCTTC; CDR3aa: CASSLRLTTSGRAADNEQFF
v_gene: TRBV27; j_gene: TRBJ2-3; d_gene: TRBD2; abundance: -; CDR3nt: TGTGCCAGCAGTTTCGCAGCGGGAGCGGGGCCAGATACGCAGTATTTT; CDR3aa: CASSFAAGAGPDTQYF
v_gene: TRBV7-2; j_gene: TRBJ1-4; d_gene: -; abundance: -; CDR3nt: TGTGCCAGCAGCACAGCGGCTTCAACTAATGAAAAACTGTTTTTT; CDR3aa: CASSTAASTNEKLFF
v_gene: TRBV5-5; j_gene: TRBJ2-7; d_gene: TRBD2; abundance: -; CDR3nt: TGTGCCAGCAGCTTGGGACTAGCGGTGAACTACGAGCAGTACTTC; CDR3aa: CASSLGLAVNYEQYF
v_gene: TRBV6-5; j_gene: TRBJ1-4; d_gene: -; abundance: -; CDR3nt: TGTGCCAGCAGCCGAGGGTGGACTAATGAAAAACTGTTTTTT; CDR3aa: CASSRGWTNEKLFF
v_gene: TRBV25-1; j_gene: TRBJ2-7; d_gene: -; abundance: -; CDR3nt: TGTGCCAGCAGTGAATTCGAGGGTGGAGGCTCCTACGAGCAGTACTTC; CDR3aa: CASSEFEGGGSYEQYF
v_gene: TRBV4-1; j_gene: TRBJ2-1; d_gene: -; abundance: once; CDR3nt: TGCGCCAGCAGCCAATCGACTGTGGGTCGTTATGAGCAGTTCTTC; CDR3aa: CASSQSTVGRYEQFF
v_gene: TRBV11-3; j_gene: TRBJ2-2; d_gene: TRBD1; abundance: -; CDR3nt: TGTGCCAGCAGCTCGAACCCTCCGGGACAGCCGAACACCGGGGAGCTGTTTTTT; CDR3aa: CASSSNPPGQPNTGELFF
v_gene: TRBV7-2; j_gene: TRBJ1-2; d_gene: -; abundance: -; CDR3nt: TGTGCCAGCAGCTTAGCTGGATCCAGCATCAATGGCTACACCTTC; CDR3aa: CASSLAGSSINGYTF
v_gene: TRBV7-2; j_gene: TRBJ2-2; d_gene: -; abundance: -; CDR3nt: TGTGCCAGCAGCCCACGACCTATCGGGGAGCTGTTTTTT; CDR3aa: CASSPRPIGELFF
v_gene: TRBV27; j_gene: TRBJ2-1; d_gene: -; abundance: -; CDR3nt: TGTGCCAGCAGTTTATCGGGGCAGGCGGTGTGGTTCTTC; CDR3aa: CASSLSGQAVWFF
v_gene: TRBV5-1; j_gene: TRBJ2-1; d_gene: TRBD2; abundance: -; CDR3nt: TGCGCCAGCAGCTCCGGACTAGCGGCCTACAATGAGCAGTTCTTC; CDR3aa: CASSSGLAAYNEQFF
v_gene: TRBV27; j_gene: TRBJ1-1; d_gene: -; abundance: -; CDR3nt: TGTGCCAGCAGTTCATCCACGAACACTGAAGCTTTCTTT; CDR3aa: CASSSSTNTEAFF
v_gene: TRBV27; j_gene: TRBJ2-7; d_gene: -; abundance: -; CDR3nt: TGTGCCAGCGGTAAGACGAGGCTCTCCTACGAGCAGTACTTC; CDR3aa: CASGKTRLSYEQYF